The 11 T cell receptor beta chains listed next were all sequenced from one sample in a study of T cells in Graves' hyperthyroidism and ophthalmopathy. RNA transcripts were the template for amplifying TCR beta CDR3 regions. The HTBI set primed first-round TCR CDR3 RT-PCR. MiXCR was run by TCRdb on the multiplex PCR reads, yielding one entry per CDR3 protein. This table holds more than 550,000 distinct CDR3 sequences, 45% found once. The specimen was peripheral blood or thyroid tissue (not recorded which). Source of these receptors: an adult man with Graves' disease, either hyperthyroidism or ophthalmopathy (not recorded which).

The genes are TRBV7-9 and TRBJ1-2, with a tentative D call TRBD1 (5 bases). Germline values: CDR1 SEHNR, CDR2 FQNEAQ (reference sequence). Deletions cut 5 bases from V and 4 bases from J, with 11 bases between. This CDR3 contains 13 residues. CDR3 coding DNA: TGTGCCAGCAGCACGACCGGGGCCTATGGCTACACCTTC. Translating it yields CASSTTGAYGYTF.

CDR3 loop: CASSQLTTGSYEQYF. CDR3 DNA: TGTGCCAGCAGCCAGCTTACGACAGGCTCCTACGAGCAGTACTTC. The chain employs TRBV2 and TRBJ2-7; tentatively, D is TRBD1 (6 bases). The CDR3 runs 15 residues. V was trimmed by 6 bases and J by 0 bases, leaving 15 bases between them. Germline-derived CDR1 and CDR2 are SNHLY and FYNNEI. Supplemented by reference TRBV2 and TRBJ2-7, the full variable domain reads EPEVTQTPSHQVTQMGQEVILRCVPISNHLYFYWYRQILGQKVEFLVSFYNNEISEKSEIFDDQFSVERPDGSNFTLKIRSTKLEDSAMYFCASSQLTTGSYEQYFGPGTRLTVT.

V is TRBV2 and J is TRBJ2-7; D may be TRBD1 (6 bases). Germline-derived CDR1 and CDR2 are SNHLY and FYNNEI. Trimming removed 6 bases from V and 1 base from J, with 16 bases in between. This CDR3 has 15 residues. The CDR3 nucleotides read TGTGCCAGCAGCCAGGTGGACAGCCCTTCCTACGAGCAGTACTTC. It codes for CASSQVDSPSYEQYF.

This clonotype was detected ten times or more. This chain links TRBV12-3 or TRBV12-4 with TRBJ1-4; the D is unclear. The CDR3 runs to 15 residues. The V gene lost 5 bases and the J gene lost 8 bases, with 18 bases spanning the gap. CDR3 coding DNA: TGTGCCAGCAGTGTAACCTCTTTAGGACCCGAAAAACTGTTTTTT. It yields the protein CASSVTSLGPEKLFF.

This clonotype was observed at least ten times. V gene TRBV15 combines with J gene TRBJ1-1, with 11 bases identical to TRBD1. The CDR3 loop spans 15 amino acids. CDR1 and CDR2 from the germline V gene are LNHNV and YYDKDF (reference sequence). Trimming took 3 bases from V and 10 from J; bases not matched to a gene: 10. CDR3 loop: CATSRDYQDRGLAFF. CDR3 nucleotides: TGTGCCACCAGCAGGGACTACCAGGACAGGGGGCTAGCTTTCTTT.

This clonotype appeared many times. The gene calls are TRBV7-6 and TRBJ2-2; TRBD1 is a possible D gene (5 bases). Looked up from germline, CDR1 is SGHVS and CDR2 is FNYEAQ. Trimming took 2 bases from V and 0 from J, leaving 10 bases between them. CDR3 length: 16 amino acids. The CDR3, as DNA: TGTGCCAGCAGCTTAATGTCAGGGACGAACACCGGGGAGCTGTTTTTT. This codes for CASSLMSGTNTGELFF.

Many counts were recorded for this clonotype. The chain uses TRBV29-1 and TRBJ2-7; maybe TRBD2 (6 bases). The V end lost 6 bases, the J end lost 6 bases, and 18 bases lay between the germline ends. Germline CDR1 is SQVTM and CDR2 is ANQGSEA. The CDR3 is made up of 13 amino acids. In nucleotides, the CDR3 is TGCAGCGTCCCCCGGGCCGGGAGAGGCGAGCAGTACTTC. It yields the protein CSVPRAGRGEQYF.

The CDR3: CASSPNREAEAFF. CDR3 nucleotide sequence: TGTGCCAGCTCACCCAACAGGGAGGCTGAAGCTTTCTTT. This sequence joins TRBV19 and TRBJ1-1, with D perhaps TRBD1 (6 bases). CDR1 is LNHDA and CDR2 is SQIVND in the germline V gene (reference sequence). V was cut by 9 bases and J by 6 bases, with 17 bases left in between. The CDR3 covers 13 residues.

In the case of this clonotype: A much more abundant neighbour one base away suggests this may be a read error. The V call is TRBV9, the J call TRBJ2-7; the D call may be TRBD1 or TRBD2 (5 bases each). CDR1 is SGDLS and CDR2 is YYNGEE in the germline V gene. The CDR3 spans 14 residues. This CDR3 reads CASSDGAETYGQYF. The CDR3 region has the DNA TGTGCCAGCAGCGACGGGGCGGAGACCTACGGGCAGTACTTC.

A word on this clonotype: Just one base apart from a much larger clone, this may be a read error. This chain joins TRBV24-1 and TRBJ2-2; weak D call: TRBD1 (5 bases). Germline CDR1 reads KGHDR; CDR2 reads SFDVKD. Trimming took off 3 bases at V and 3 bases at J, with 10 bases between the two ends. This CDR3 region has 15 residues. The CDR3 nucleotides read TGTGCCACCAGTGATGTCATCAGGGACACCGGGGAGCTGTTTTTT. This encodes CATSDVIRDTGELFF.

This clonotype was picked up many times. The chain combines TRBV10-3 with TRBJ1-2, with a tentative D call TRBD1 (5 bases). Looked up from germline, CDR1 is ENHRY and CDR2 is SYGVKD. This CDR3 region has 13 residues. V shed 11 bases and J shed 0 bases, with 13 bases lying between them. The CDR3 sequence: CAVRGDPNYGYTF. DNA of the CDR3: TGTGCCGTGCGGGGGGATCCTAACTATGGCTACACCTTC.